This T cell receptor beta chain was sequenced during a study of T cells in Graves' hyperthyroidism and ophthalmopathy. About the research overall: Upon initial diagnosis and before any treatment, peripheral blood was collected.

RNA transcripts provided the source from which TCR beta CDR3 regions were amplified. Researchers ran a first-round RT-PCR on the TCR CDR3 using the HTBI primer set. TCRdb passed the multiplex PCR reads through MiXCR, listing each CDR3 protein once. The data contain over 700,000 distinct CDR3 sequences, approximately 40% of them singletons. In its sample, this clonotype was seen a few times. Patients showing uncontrolled infection, other autoimmune disease, pregnancy or lactation were ineligible. Each diagnosis was grounded in clinical symptoms, serum thyroxine and TRAb, thyroid ultrasound, and orbital computed tomography. It was less than 13 ml of fresh peripheral blood that supplied the PBMCs. V dropped 5 bases and J dropped 5; count of bases not matched to a gene: 6. The CDR3 is 14 residues long. Germline lookup yields CDR1 SEHNR and CDR2 FQNEAQ (reference sequence).

The V gene is TRBV7-9, the J gene TRBJ1-1; 9 nucleotides agree with TRBD1. Sequencing input: blood. The clonotype comes from a woman aged 35 to 49 with Graves' hyperthyroidism. The CDR3 DNA reads as TGTGCCAGCAGCATTAGGACAGGGGCGACTGAAGCTTTCTTT. This translates into CASSIRTGATEAFF. The full variable domain, in which reference TRBV7-9 and TRBJ1-1 provide the parts outside the CDR3, is DTGVSQNPRHKITKRGQNVTFRCDPISEHNRLYWYRQTLGQGPEFLTYFQNEAQLEKSRLLSDRFSAERPKGSFSTLEIQRTEQGDSAMYLCASSIRTGATEAFFGQGTRLTVV.